A single T cell receptor (beta chain) is shown here with its context. The data were obtained in a study of blood T cell repertoires in COVID-19. Turning to the study itself: COVID-19 samples, acute and convalescent, were from the United States, Italy and Spain. In each case, the material was cDNA or gDNA derived from T cells, B-cell-depleted T cells, or PBMCs.

Sequencing used immunoSEQ multiplex PCR; TCRdb keeps in-frame clones, though not all of them. This table has 390,000 or so clones, roughly 85% appearing once. V dropped 0 bases and J dropped 7 bases, with 9 bases sitting between them. There are 13 residues in the CDR3. Germline CDR1 MNHEY, CDR2 SVGAGI. The sequencing sample was made of peripheral blood. V gene TRBV6-5 combines with J gene TRBJ1-2; tentative D call: TRBD1 (5 bases). This TCR was sampled from a woman younger than 45 with active or convalescent COVID-19. CDR3 protein: CASSYSGGLGYTF. DNA of the CDR3: TGTGCCAGCAGTTACTCCGGGGGTCTTGGCTACACCTTC.